These 3 T cell receptor beta chains originate from one sample sequenced in a study of tumor-infiltrating lymphocytes in primary liver carcinoma. The study extracted blood RNA from unsorted whole blood and also extracted germline DNA. A primer in the constant region served to generate TCR beta cDNA from 450 to 600 ng of total RNA. Three nested multiplex PCR rounds of slightly modified ARM-PCR generated TCR beta libraries. The first two PCR rounds, approximately 10 cycles each, used TRBV1-TRBV30 forward primers and a C-beta reverse primer. From the multiplex PCR reads, TCRdb called clonotypes with MiXCR, one entry per CDR3 protein. The data contain approximately 330,000 distinct CDR3 sequences, approximately 64% of them singletons. The sequenced sample was peripheral blood. These TCRs come from a man aged 35-49 years with primary liver carcinoma and hepatitis B virus infection.

A word on this clonotype: A junction boundary mismatches the germline segment, possibly from a read error. The chain joins TRBV11-2 to TRBJ1-2; a possible D gene is TRBD1 (5 bases). The CDR3 totals 13 residues. Per germline, CDR1 SGHAT and CDR2 FQNNGV. CDR3 DNA sequence: TGTGCCAGCAGCTTAGCTGCCGGGGACGGCTGCACCTTC. Residues: CASSLAAGDGCTF.

A remark on this clonotype: Since a much larger clone is just one base distant, this may be a read error. The chain has TRBV12-3 or TRBV12-4 and TRBJ1-1, with a possible D match to TRBD1 (6 bases). The CDR3 spans 13 residues. CDR3 nucleotide sequence: TGTGCCAGCAGAGGACAGTGGAACTCTGAAGCTTTCTTT. It specifies CASRGQWNSEAFF.

This clonotype showed up just a few times. The V call is TRBV28, the J call TRBJ2-2, with a tentative D call TRBD2 (5 bases). The ends were cut back, 5 bases at V and 2 bases at J, with 9 bases in the middle. The CDR3 contains 14 residues. Per the germline V gene, CDR1 is MDHEN and CDR2 is SYDVKM. CDR3: CASSARGNTGELFF. The CDR3 DNA follows: TGTGCCAGCAGTGCCCGGGGTAACACCGGGGAGCTGTTTTTT.